The 19 T cell receptor beta chains given below trace back to one sample, sequenced in a study of long-term antiretroviral therapy in people with HIV. Survey-level immunoSEQ v3.0 assays were run. Assay used: immunoSEQ multiplex PCR; TCRdb lists only in-frame clones, some missing. The sample records under 20,000 clones, 75% to 95% being singletons. Sequencing was performed on unsorted PBMCs, taken 0.3 years after starting antiretroviral therapy. Source of these receptors: a man between 60 and 75 years old with HIV.

V is TRBV27 and J is TRBJ1-2; maybe TRBD1 (6 bases). The CDR3 length is 14 residues. Trimming pared 4 bases from V and 7 bases from J, leaving 16 bases between. Germline-derived CDR1 and CDR2 are MNHEY and SMNVEV (reference sequence). The CDR3 is CASSSSQGRPGYTF. The CDR3 nucleotides read TGTGCCAGCAGTTCATCACAGGGCCGCCCTGGCTACACCTTC.

The rearrangement links TRBV6-1 to TRBJ1-5, with 8 bases identical to TRBD1. This CDR3 contains 14 residues. V shed 0 bases, J shed 7 bases, and the junction held 2 bases outside the gene matches. Per germline, CDR1 MNHNS and CDR2 SASEGT. For the CDR3, the DNA is TGTGCCAGCAGTGAAGCGCACAGGGGGCAGCCCCAGCATTTT. As protein: CASSEAHRGQPQHF.

This clone was recorded once. The rearrangement uses TRBV5-4 and TRBJ2-2; TRBD2 agrees at 10 bases. Trimming took 1 base from V and 4 from J; bases not matched to a gene: 4. Per germline, CDR1 SGHNT and CDR2 YYREEE (reference sequence). The CDR3 has 16 amino acids. The CDR3 loop is CASSLSLAGATGELFF. CDR3 in DNA: TGTGCCAGCAGCTTGTCGCTAGCGGGGGCCACCGGGGAGCTGTTTTTT.

This clone was counted only a few times. The chain uses TRBV6-1 and TRBJ1-2, with D unresolved. V lost 1 base, J lost 4 bases, and 13 bases lay in between. The CDR3 is 15 residues long. Germline V gene data show CDR1 as MNHNS and CDR2 as SASEGT. Written as DNA, the CDR3 is TGTGCCAGCAGTGAAGGAATAGTAGGGATCTATGGCTACACCTTC. Encoded protein: CASSEGIVGIYGYTF.

A word on this clone: The junction differs from germline at one of its ends, possibly a read error. The rearrangement joins TRBV7-7 to TRBJ2-5; TRBD2 agrees at 8 bases. There are 14 residues in the CDR3. The germline V gene encodes CDR1 SSHAT and CDR2 FNYEAQ (reference sequence). DNA of the CDR3: TGTGCTAGCAGCGTCGGGGGGGCGGGAGAGACCCAGTACTTC. It codes for CASSVGGAGETQYF.

The chain is built from TRBV19 and TRBJ2-1, with TRBD2 matching over 12 bases. Trimming removed 4 bases from V and 11 bases from J; junction bases left unmatched: 12. This CDR3 is built from 16 residues. Germline-derived CDR1 and CDR2 are LNHDA and SQIVND (reference sequence). As DNA, the CDR3 is TGTGCCAGTAGTACAAGACTAGCGGGAGTTATCCACCAGCAGTTCTTC. Protein product: CASSTRLAGVIHQQFF.

This chain connects TRBV19 to TRBJ2-2; 11 nucleotides line up with TRBD2. V was clipped by 5 bases and J by 6 bases; unmatched bases: 5. Per the germline V gene, CDR1 is LNHDA and CDR2 is SQIVND (reference sequence). The CDR3 has 15 amino acids. CDR3 DNA: TGTGCCAGTAGTTTAGCGGGAGGGCCGGCCGGGGAGCTGTTTTTT. This sequence encodes CASSLAGGPAGELFF. The whole variable domain, remainder taken from reference TRBV19 and TRBJ2-2, is DGGITQSPKYLFRKEGQNVTLSCEQNLNHDAMYWYRQDPGQGLRLIYYSQIVNDFQKGDIAEGYSVSREKKESFPLTVTSAQKNPTAFYLCASSLAGGPAGELFFGEGSRLTVL.

V and J are TRBV10-3 and TRBJ2-2, with 10 bases fitting TRBD2. This CDR3 contains 15 residues. J lost 4 bases, V lost 3 bases, and 2 bases had no gene match. Per the germline V gene, CDR1 is ENHRY and CDR2 is SYGVKD. As DNA, the CDR3 is TGTGCCATCAGTGATGCTAGCGGGAGCACCGGGGAGCTGTTTTTT. It is translated as CAISDASGSTGELFF.

V is TRBV28 and J is TRBJ2-5; TRBD1 matches at 7 bases. Trimming removed 6 bases from V and 5 bases from J; junction bases left unmatched: 15. Germline values: CDR1 MDHEN, CDR2 SYDVKM. The CDR3 sequence is 16 residues long. The CDR3 here is CASSPGTANLGETQYF. The CDR3 DNA reads TGTGCCAGCAGCCCCGGGACAGCCAATCTGGGCGAGACCCAGTACTTC.

J is TRBJ2-5 and V is TRBV29-1; 9 bases align to TRBD2. CDR1 and CDR2 from the germline V gene are SQVTM and ANQGSEA. V was pared by 3 bases and J by 4 bases, with 9 bases of the junction left unmatched. CDR3 length equals 15 residues. CDR3 region: CSVDGRGGLVETQYF. CDR3 DNA sequence: TGCAGCGTTGACGGGCGGGGGGGCCTGGTAGAGACCCAGTACTTC.

The rearrangement links TRBV12-5 to TRBJ2-7; D may be TRBD2 (6 bases). Per germline, CDR1 LGHNT and CDR2 FRNRAP. CDR3 length: 12 residues. Trimming shortened V by 5 bases and J by 2 bases, and 7 bases separated the two germline ends. The CDR3 nucleotides read TGTGCTAGTGGTGGGGGGACCTACGAGCAGTACTTC. Translated, it gives CASGGGTYEQYF. The full variable domain, completed using reference TRBV12-5 and TRBJ2-7, is DARVTQTPRHKVTEMGQEVTMRCQPILGHNTVFWYRQTMMQGLELLAYFRNRAPLDDSGMPKDRFSAEMPDATLATLKIQPSEPRDSAVYFCASGGGTYEQYFGPGTRLTVT.

The rearrangement uses TRBV6-6 and TRBJ2-1, with D uncertain. CDR1 and CDR2 from the germline V gene are MNHNY and SVGAGI (reference sequence). V lost 7 bases, J lost 0 bases, and 4 bases lay in between. The CDR3 has 12 residues. CDR3 sequence: CASISSYNEQFF. In DNA, the CDR3 is TGTGCCAGCATCAGCTCCTACAATGAGCAGTTCTTC.

This chain connects TRBV6-1 to TRBJ2-7; 7 nucleotides agree with TRBD2. The V gene's germline CDR1 is MNHNS and CDR2 SASEGT. The CDR3 loop spans 13 amino acids. The V gene end was trimmed by 4 bases and the J gene end by 1 base; junction bases not matched to a gene: 1. The CDR3 region is CASSGGGSYEQYF. DNA for the CDR3: TGTGCCAGCAGTGGGGGGGGGTCCTACGAGCAGTACTTC.

This clone has more than one count but fewer than ten. This sequence joins TRBV27 and TRBJ2-1; 10 nucleotides match TRBD2. Germline-derived CDR1 and CDR2 are MNHEY and SMNVEV (reference sequence). The V and J ends lost 7 bases and 7 bases, in that order; junction bases with no gene match: 13. The CDR3 runs to 16 residues. DNA of the CDR3: TGTGCCAGCACCTCGTGGAGCGGGGGGGCCGGGAATGAGCAGTTCTTC. Its protein is CASTSWSGGAGNEQFF.

J is TRBJ2-7 and V is TRBV7-3; no definite D call. CDR1 and CDR2 (germline): SGHTA, FQGTGA. The V and J ends lost 4 bases and 5 bases respectively, with 12 bases between them. This CDR3 has 13 amino acids. The CDR3 protein is CASSSSMGDEQYF. The CDR3 nucleotides read TGTGCCAGCAGCTCCTCCATGGGCGACGAGCAGTACTTC.

The chain couples TRBV9 to TRBJ2-1, with a weak D call TRBD2 (6 bases). The CDR3 runs to 16 residues. Germline assignment: CDR1 SGDLS and CDR2 YYNGEE. The V end lost 2 bases, the J end lost 0 bases, and 12 bases lay between the germline ends. The CDR3 spells CASSVRDLSSYNEQFF. The CDR3 region has the DNA TGTGCCAGCAGCGTCCGGGACTTAAGCTCCTACAATGAGCAGTTCTTC. The full variable domain, in which reference TRBV9 and TRBJ2-1 provide the parts outside the CDR3, is DSGVTQTPKHLITATGQRVTLRCSPRSGDLSVYWYQQSLDQGLQFLIQYYNGEERAKGNILERFSAQQFPDLHSELNLSSLELGDSALYFCASSVRDLSSYNEQFFGPGTRLTVL.

The chain couples TRBV19 to TRBJ1-2; D gene unclear. V lost 0 bases, J lost 4 bases, and 12 bases lay in between. CDR1 and CDR2 from the germline V gene are LNHDA and SQIVND (reference sequence). This CDR3 spans 15 amino acids. This chain's CDR3 is CASSIDSATLYGYTF. The CDR3 DNA reads TGTGCCAGTAGTATAGATTCAGCCACGCTCTATGGCTACACCTTC. The variable domain in full, completed from reference TRBV19 and TRBJ1-2, reads DGGITQSPKYLFRKEGQNVTLSCEQNLNHDAMYWYRQDPGQGLRLIYYSQIVNDFQKGDIAEGYSVSREKKESFPLTVTSAQKNPTAFYLCASSIDSATLYGYTFGSGTRLTVV.

The chain combines TRBV2 with TRBJ2-1, with TRBD2 identical over 8 bases. The V and J ends lost 4 bases and 6 bases, in that order; junction bases with no gene match: 11. There are 16 residues in the CDR3. Germline V lookup: CDR1 SNHLY, CDR2 FYNNEI. CDR3 sequence: CASSASPGTSFNEQFF. In DNA form, the CDR3 reads TGTGCCAGCAGTGCTTCGCCCGGGACTAGTTTCAATGAGCAGTTCTTC.

The rearrangement joins TRBV2 to TRBJ2-1; D unclear. This CDR3 is built from 14 residues. Trimming left V 1 base short and J 6 bases short, with 10 bases between. Germline lookup yields CDR1 SNHLY and CDR2 FYNNEI. DNA of the CDR3: TGTGCCAGCAGTGAAGGCCAGGCGCTCAATGAGCAGTTCTTC. This gives the protein CASSEGQALNEQFF.